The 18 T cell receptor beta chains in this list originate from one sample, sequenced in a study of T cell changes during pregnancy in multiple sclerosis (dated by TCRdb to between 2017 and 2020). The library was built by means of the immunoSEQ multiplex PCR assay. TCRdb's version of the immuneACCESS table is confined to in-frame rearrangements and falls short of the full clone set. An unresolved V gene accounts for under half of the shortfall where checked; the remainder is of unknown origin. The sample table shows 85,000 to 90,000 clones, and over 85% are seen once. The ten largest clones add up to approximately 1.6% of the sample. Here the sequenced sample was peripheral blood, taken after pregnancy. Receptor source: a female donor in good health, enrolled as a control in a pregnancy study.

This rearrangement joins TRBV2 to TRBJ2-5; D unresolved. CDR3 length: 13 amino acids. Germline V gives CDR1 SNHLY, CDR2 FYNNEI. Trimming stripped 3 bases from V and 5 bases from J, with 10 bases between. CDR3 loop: CASSEYSWETQYF. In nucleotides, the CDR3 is TGTGCCAGCAGTGAGTACAGCTGGGAGACCCAGTACTTC.

CDR3 nucleotide sequence: TGTGCCAGCAGTAAGGACTGGGCCCTTGATGAGCAGTTCTTC. This gives the protein CASSKDWALDEQFF. The chain employs TRBV9 and TRBJ2-1, with D possibly TRBD2 on 5 matching bases. The V gene lost 5 bases and the J gene lost 8 bases, with 17 bases spanning the gap. The CDR3 runs to 14 residues. CDR1 is SGDLS and CDR2 is YYNGEE in the germline V gene.

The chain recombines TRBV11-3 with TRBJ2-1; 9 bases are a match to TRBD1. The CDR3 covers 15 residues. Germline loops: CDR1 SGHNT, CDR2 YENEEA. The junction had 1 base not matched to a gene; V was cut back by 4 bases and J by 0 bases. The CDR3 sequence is CASSWTGASYNEQFF. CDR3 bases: TGTGCCAGCAGCTGGACAGGGGCCTCCTACAATGAGCAGTTCTTC. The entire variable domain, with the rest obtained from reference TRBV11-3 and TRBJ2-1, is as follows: EAGVVQSPRYKIIEKKQPVAFWCNPISGHNTLYWYLQNLGQGPELLIRYENEEAVDDSQLPKDRFSAERLKGVDSTLKIQPAELGDSAVYLCASSWTGASYNEQFFGPGTRLTVL.

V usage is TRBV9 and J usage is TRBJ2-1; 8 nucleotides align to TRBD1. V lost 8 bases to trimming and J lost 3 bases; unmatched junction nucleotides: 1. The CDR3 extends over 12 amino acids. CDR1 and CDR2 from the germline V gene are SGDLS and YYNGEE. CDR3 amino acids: CARGQGYNEQFF. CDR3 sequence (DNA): TGTGCCAGAGGACAGGGCTACAATGAGCAGTTCTTC.

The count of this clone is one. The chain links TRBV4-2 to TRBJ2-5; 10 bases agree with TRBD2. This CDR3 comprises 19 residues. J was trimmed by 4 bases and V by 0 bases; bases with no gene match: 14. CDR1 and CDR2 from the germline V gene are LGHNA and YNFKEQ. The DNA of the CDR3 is TGTGCCAGCAGCCAAGAGACCATGCAGGATAGCGGGAGGTCAGAGACCCAGTACTTC. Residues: CASSQETMQDSGRSETQYF.

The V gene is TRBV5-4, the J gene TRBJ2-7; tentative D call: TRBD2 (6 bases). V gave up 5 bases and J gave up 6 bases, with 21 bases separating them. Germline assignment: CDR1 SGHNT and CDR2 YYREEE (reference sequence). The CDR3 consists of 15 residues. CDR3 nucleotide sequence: TGTGCCAGCAGTCTCCCCGGGGGAGTTTTCGCCGAGCAGTACTTC. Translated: CASSLPGGVFAEQYF. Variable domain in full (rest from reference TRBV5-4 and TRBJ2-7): ETGVTQSPTHLIKTRGQQVTLRCSSQSGHNTVSWYQQALGQGPQFIFQYYREEENGRGNFPPRFSGLQFPNYSSELNVNALELDDSALYLCASSLPGGVFAEQYFGPGTRLTVT.

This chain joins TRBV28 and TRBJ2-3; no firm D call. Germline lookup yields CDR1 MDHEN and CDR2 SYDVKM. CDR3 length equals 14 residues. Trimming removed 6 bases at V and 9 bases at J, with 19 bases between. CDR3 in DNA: TGTGCCAGCAGGATCAGGCAGAGAGAACCCACGCAGTATTTT. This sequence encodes CASRIRQREPTQYF. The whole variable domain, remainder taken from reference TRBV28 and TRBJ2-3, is DVKVTQSSRYLVKRTGEKVFLECVQDMDHENMFWYRQDPGLGLRLIYFSYDVKMKEKGDIPEGYSVSREKKERFSLILESASTNQTSMYLCASRIRQREPTQYFGPGTRLTVL.

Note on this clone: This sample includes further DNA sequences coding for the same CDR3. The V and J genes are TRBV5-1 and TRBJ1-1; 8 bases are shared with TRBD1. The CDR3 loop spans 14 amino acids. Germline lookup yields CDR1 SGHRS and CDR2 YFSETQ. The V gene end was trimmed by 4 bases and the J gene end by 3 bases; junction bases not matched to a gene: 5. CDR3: CASSPAGGYTEAFF. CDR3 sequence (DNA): TGCGCCAGCAGCCCCGCAGGGGGCTACACTGAAGCTTTCTTT.

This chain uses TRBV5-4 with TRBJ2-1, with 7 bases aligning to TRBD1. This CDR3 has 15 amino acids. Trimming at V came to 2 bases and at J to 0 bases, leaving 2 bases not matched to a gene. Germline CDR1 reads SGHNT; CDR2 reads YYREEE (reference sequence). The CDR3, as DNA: TGTGCCAGCAGCTTTGCAGGGGGCTCCTACAATGAGCAGTTCTTC. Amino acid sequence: CASSFAGGSYNEQFF.

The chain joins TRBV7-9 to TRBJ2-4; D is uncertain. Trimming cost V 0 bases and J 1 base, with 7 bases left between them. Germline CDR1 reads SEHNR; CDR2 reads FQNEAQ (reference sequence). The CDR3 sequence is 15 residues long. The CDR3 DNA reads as TGTGCCAGCAGCTTAGCCCCCGGGGCCAAAAACATTCAGTACTTC. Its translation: CASSLAPGAKNIQYF.

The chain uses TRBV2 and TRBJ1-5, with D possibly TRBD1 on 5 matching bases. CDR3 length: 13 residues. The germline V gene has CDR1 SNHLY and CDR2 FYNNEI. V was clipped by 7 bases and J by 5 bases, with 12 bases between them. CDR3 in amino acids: CASTGDSYQPQHF. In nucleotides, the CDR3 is TGTGCCAGCACCGGAGACAGCTATCAGCCCCAGCATTTT.

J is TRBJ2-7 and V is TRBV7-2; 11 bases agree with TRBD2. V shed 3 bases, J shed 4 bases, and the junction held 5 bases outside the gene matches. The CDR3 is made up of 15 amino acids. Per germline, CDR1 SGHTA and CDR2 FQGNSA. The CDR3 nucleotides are TGTGCCAGCAGCTTTACTAGCGGGAGAGGGTACGAGCAGTACTTC. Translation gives CASSFTSGRGYEQYF.

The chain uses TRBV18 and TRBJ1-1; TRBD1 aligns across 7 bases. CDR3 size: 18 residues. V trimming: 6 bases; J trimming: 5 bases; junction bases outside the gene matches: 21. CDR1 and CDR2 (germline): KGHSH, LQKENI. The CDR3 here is CASSPTGKGATAGTEAFF. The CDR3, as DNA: TGTGCCAGCTCTCCGACAGGGAAAGGGGCAACTGCCGGGACTGAAGCTTTCTTT.

CDR3 protein: CASSFGQAETQYF. CDR3 nucleotides: TGCGCCAGCAGCTTTGGACAGGCAGAGACCCAGTACTTC. The chain carries TRBV5-1 and TRBJ2-5; TRBD1 matches 7 bases. CDR3 size: 13 residues. Germline V gene sequence: CDR1 SGHRS, CDR2 YFSETQ. The V gene end was trimmed by 2 bases and the J gene end by 4 bases; junction bases not matched to a gene: 2. Together with reference TRBV5-1 and TRBJ2-5, the CDR3 gives the full variable domain: KAGVTQTPRYLIKTRGQQVTLSCSPISGHRSVSWYQQTPGQGLQFLFEYFSETQRNKGNFPGRFSGRQFSNSRSEMNVSTLELGDSALYLCASSFGQAETQYFGPGTRLLVL.

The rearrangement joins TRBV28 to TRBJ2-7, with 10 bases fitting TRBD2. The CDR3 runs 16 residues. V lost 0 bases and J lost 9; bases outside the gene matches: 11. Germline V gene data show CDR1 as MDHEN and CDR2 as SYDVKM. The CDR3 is CASSLWEASGSLGQYF. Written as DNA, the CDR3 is TGTGCCAGCAGTTTATGGGAAGCTAGCGGGAGTCTCGGGCAGTACTTC.

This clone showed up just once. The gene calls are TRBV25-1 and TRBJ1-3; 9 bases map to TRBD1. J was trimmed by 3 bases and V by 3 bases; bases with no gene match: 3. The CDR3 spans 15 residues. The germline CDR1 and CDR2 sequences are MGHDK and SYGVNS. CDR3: CASSELTGGGNTIYF. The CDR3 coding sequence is TGTGCCAGCAGTGAGTTGACAGGGGGTGGAAACACCATATATTTT.

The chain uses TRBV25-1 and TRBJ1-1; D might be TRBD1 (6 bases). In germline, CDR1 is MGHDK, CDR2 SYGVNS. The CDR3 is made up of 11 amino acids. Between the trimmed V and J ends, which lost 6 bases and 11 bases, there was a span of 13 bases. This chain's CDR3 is CASSSGRGAFF. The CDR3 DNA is TGTGCCAGCAGCTCGGGGAGGGGGGCTTTCTTT.

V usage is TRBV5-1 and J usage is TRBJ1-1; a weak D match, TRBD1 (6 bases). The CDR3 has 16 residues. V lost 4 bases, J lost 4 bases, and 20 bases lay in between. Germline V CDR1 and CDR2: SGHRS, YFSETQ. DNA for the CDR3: TGCGCCAGCAGCCTGACTTTTTCCAGACAGGCCACTGAAGCTTTCTTT. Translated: CASSLTFSRQATEAFF.